This T cell receptor (beta chain) was found in a study of cytomegalovirus exposure and HLA in healthy donors. The study, taken as a whole, reports: Three CMV-associated chains proved CMV antigen-specific in vitro. The authors assumed roughly uniform sequencing depth across donors for presence/absence analyses.

The PCR made use of 60 Vbeta and 13 Jbeta primers. This table comes from immunoSEQ multiplex PCR, and its TCRdb copy is limited to in-frame clones, with some not included. Of roughly 130,000 clones listed, around 8.5% were seen once; the top ten hold 4.5% to 5.5%. As to this clone: The antigen is undetermined.

Donors had nominal health at sampling but likely had unrecorded immune exposures. V was shortened by 4 bases and J by 2 bases, with 9 bases between the two germline ends. CDR3 length: 13 residues. Per germline, CDR1 SGHDT and CDR2 YYEEEE. This chain uses TRBV5-6 with TRBJ2-5; no clear D gene. The sequencing sample was made of PBMCs. The TCR comes from a man aged 40-49 years in good health and CMV-seronegative. The CDR3 DNA is TGTGCCAGCAGCACTGACTGGCAAGAGACCCAGTACTTC. Translation gives CASSTDWQETQYF.